This passage covers 32 T cell receptor beta chains from one sample sequenced in a study of metastatic and nonmetastatic thyroid tumors. TCRdb re-called the PCR reads via MiXCR. The sample has 15,000 to 25,000 clones, about a quarter seen once. Thyroid surgery took place with no prior treatment in any patient. Sequencing was carried out using blood. Receptors were obtained from a male donor with papillary thyroid cancer or a benign thyroid nodule (not recorded which). Some clones in this sample may be carry-over from other donors' samples.

At least ten counts were recorded for this clone. V gene TRBV5-4 combines with J gene TRBJ2-3, with 7 bases fitting TRBD2. The CDR3 has 11 amino acids. After removal of 3 bases from V and 11 bases from J, the junction contained 3 bases not matched to a gene. From germline, CDR1 is SGHNT and CDR2 YYREEE (reference sequence). CDR3 in DNA: TGTGCCAGCAGCTCCGGACTAGAGCAGTATTTT. Translated: CASSSGLEQYF. Full variable domain (rest looked up from reference TRBV5-4 and TRBJ2-3): ETGVTQSPTHLIKTRGQQVTLRCSSQSGHNTVSWYQQALGQGPQFIFQYYREEENGRGNFPPRFSGLQFPNYSSELNVNALELDDSALYLCASSSGLEQYFGPGTRLTVL.

The chain couples TRBV30 to TRBJ2-7; TRBD2 matches at 8 bases. Losses at the gene ends were 3 bases for V and 3 bases for J; bases not matched to a gene: 16. The CDR3 is made up of 17 amino acids. Germline V lookup: CDR1 GTSNPN, CDR2 SVGIG (reference sequence). The CDR3 protein is CAWRWGVAGPGYYEQYF. CDR3 bases: TGTGCCTGGAGATGGGGGGTAGCGGGACCAGGATACTACGAGCAGTACTTC.

This clone was seen only a few times. V usage is TRBV2 and J usage is TRBJ1-2, with D possibly matching TRBD1 (6 bases). This CDR3 is 15 amino acids long. The germline V gene has CDR1 SNHLY and CDR2 FYNNEI. V was trimmed by 6 bases and J by 5 bases, leaving 19 bases between them. The CDR3, as DNA: TGTGCCAGCAGCTCGGGACAAGGATGGATGTATGGCTACACCTTC. Its protein is CASSSGQGWMYGYTF.

This clone was recorded a few times. This rearrangement joins TRBV6-2 or TRBV6-3 to TRBJ2-7; the D gene could be TRBD1 or TRBD2 (5 bases each). The CDR3 contains 17 residues. The ends were cut back, 2 bases at V and 4 bases at J, with 21 bases in the middle. Germline loops: CDR1 MNHEY, CDR2 SVGEGT. Written as DNA, the CDR3 is TGTGCCAGCAGTTACCCCGTCGGGACGGCGCAACCTTACGAGCAGTACTTC. Protein sequence: CASSYPVGTAQPYEQYF.

This clone is labeled medium-sized. This chain connects TRBV5-5 to TRBJ1-1; D unclear. CDR3 length equals 14 residues. Germline assignment: CDR1 SGHKS and CDR2 YYEKEE (reference sequence). V dropped 0 bases and J dropped 4 bases, with 10 bases sitting between them. In nucleotides, the CDR3 is TGTGCCAGCAGCTTGGGATGGATCGGCACTGAAGCTTTCTTT. Protein: CASSLGWIGTEAFF.

This clone came up a few times. Other nucleotide sequences from this sample produce the same CDR3. The chain carries TRBV6-1 and TRBJ2-7; D is unresolved. Germline values: CDR1 MNHNS, CDR2 SASEGT. Trimming left V 5 bases short and J 1 base short, with 15 bases between. The CDR3 extends over 15 amino acids. Here the CDR3 reads CASSLTGGPSYEQYF. The CDR3 DNA reads as TGTGCCAGCAGTCTAACCGGTGGGCCGTCCTACGAGCAGTACTTC.

This clone turned up a few times. The genes are TRBV6-1 and TRBJ2-1; 8 positions agree with TRBD2. The trim removed 6 bases at V and 2 bases at J, leaving 6 bases unmatched. The CDR3 sequence is 15 residues long. The germline V gene encodes CDR1 MNHNS and CDR2 SASEGT. CDR3 sequence (DNA): TGTGCCAGCAGCCTAACTAGCGGAGCCTACAATGAGCAGTTCTTC. Translating it yields CASSLTSGAYNEQFF.

In its sample, this clone was seen a few times. A clone one base away is much larger, so this may be a read error. CDR3 sequence reads: CAGSLTTSSYNEQFF. As DNA, the CDR3 is TGTGCCGGCAGCTTGACGACTAGCTCCTACAATGAGCAGTTCTTC. V and J are TRBV5-4 and TRBJ2-1, with D possibly TRBD2 on 6 matching bases. The CDR3 loop spans 15 amino acids. Per the germline V gene, CDR1 is SGHNT and CDR2 is YYREEE (reference sequence). The full variable domain, in which reference TRBV5-4 and TRBJ2-1 provide the parts outside the CDR3, is ETGVTQSPTHLIKTRGQQVTLRCSSQSGHNTVSWYQQALGQGPQFIFQYYREEENGRGNFPPRFSGLQFPNYSSELNVNALELDDSALYLCAGSLTTSSYNEQFFGPGTRLTVL.

This clone is termed medium-sized (0.01 to 0.1%). V and J are TRBV15 and TRBJ1-1, with D perhaps TRBD1 (5 bases). The CDR3 totals 15 residues. The germline V and J ends were trimmed by 0 bases and 1 base, with 9 bases remaining between them. From germline, CDR1 is LNHNV and CDR2 YYDKDF (reference sequence). CDR3 DNA sequence: TGTGCCACCAGCAGAGATCGACAGAAGAACACTGAAGCTTTCTTT. Residues: CATSRDRQKNTEAFF.

By share of the sample, this clone is medium-sized. This chain uses TRBV6-2 or TRBV6-3 with TRBJ1-4; 8 nucleotides agree with TRBD1. Germline V gene sequence: CDR1 MNHEY, CDR2 SVGEGT. This CDR3 spans 16 amino acids. V lost 8 bases, J lost 6 bases, and 14 bases stayed unmatched. The chain's CDR3 is CASGLPLRGRDEKLFF. Here the CDR3 DNA reads TGTGCCAGCGGCCTCCCACTCAGGGGGCGAGATGAAAAACTGTTTTTT.

V usage is TRBV11-1 and J usage is TRBJ1-1; perhaps TRBD1 as D (6 bases). The CDR3 length is 16 residues. V shed 5 bases and J shed 3 bases, with 19 bases lying between them. Germline CDR1 is SGHAT and CDR2 is FQDESV (reference sequence). The CDR3 DNA reads TGTGCCAGCAGCCCACATACAGGGATACGGGACACTGAAGCTTTCTTT. It specifies CASSPHTGIRDTEAFF.

The chain employs TRBV6-1 and TRBJ1-2; D not certain. The germline V gene encodes CDR1 MNHNS and CDR2 SASEGT. The CDR3 totals 14 residues. V gave up 6 bases and J gave up 9 bases, with 20 bases separating them. The CDR3 DNA reads TGTGCCAGCAGGGTGGAGACCGCAGATTATTGCTACACCTTC. Translation: CASRVETADYCYTF.

This clone is medium-sized within its sample. The V gene is TRBV7-8, the J gene TRBJ2-3, with 8 positions matching TRBD2. In germline, CDR1 is SGHVS, CDR2 FQNEAQ. This CDR3 is 17 amino acids long. V lost 5 bases, J lost 4 bases, and 14 bases stayed unmatched. The CDR3 sequence is CASSPRLSGSGADTQYF. The DNA of the CDR3 is TGTGCCAGCAGCCCACGCCTGAGCGGGAGTGGCGCAGATACGCAGTATTTT.

The chain is built from TRBV28 and TRBJ2-7; TRBD1 agrees at 7 bases. The trim removed 8 bases at V and 5 bases at J, leaving 9 bases unmatched. This CDR3 spans 13 amino acids. The germline V gene has CDR1 MDHEN and CDR2 SYDVKM. CDR3 residues: CASSDRVEDEQYF. CDR3 in DNA: TGTGCCAGCTCCGACAGGGTAGAAGACGAGCAGTACTTC.

By share, this clone ranks as medium-sized. The chain is built from TRBV5-1 and TRBJ2-2; 10 positions match TRBD1. Germline V CDR1 and CDR2: SGHRS, YFSETQ. The CDR3 totals 15 residues. V dropped 4 bases and J dropped 7; count of bases not matched to a gene: 7. In DNA, the CDR3 is TGCGCCAGCAGCCCCGGGACAGGGGTTCTCGGGGAGCTGTTTTTT. Translated, it gives CASSPGTGVLGELFF.

By frequency in the sample, this clone is medium-sized. The gene calls are TRBV6-1 and TRBJ1-2; no definite D call. Trimming stripped 6 bases from V and 4 bases from J, with 12 bases between. The germline V gene has CDR1 MNHNS and CDR2 SASEGT. CDR3 size: 13 residues. The CDR3 coding sequence is TGTGCCAGCAGATCCCATATGGGCTATGGCTACACCTTC. This codes for CASRSHMGYGYTF.

In this sample, this clone turned up a few times. The chain uses TRBV27 and TRBJ2-1; D might be TRBD1 or TRBD2, each matching 5 bases. Germline CDR1 MNHEY, CDR2 SMNVEV (reference sequence). CDR3 size: 15 residues. The V and J ends lost 4 bases and 2 bases respectively, with 12 bases between them. CDR3 region: CASSSDSGPYNEQFF. The CDR3 DNA sequence: TGTGCCAGCAGTTCAGACAGCGGCCCCTACAATGAGCAGTTCTTC.

In its sample, this clone is medium-sized. The chain links TRBV30 to TRBJ1-2; D remains ambiguous. V was pared by 0 bases and J by 2 bases, with 4 bases between. The CDR3 contains 12 residues. CDR1 is GTSNPN, CDR2 SVGIG, per germline (reference sequence). CDR3 sequence: CAWSVSNYGYTF. CDR3 sequence (DNA): TGTGCCTGGAGTGTGTCCAACTATGGCTACACCTTC.

This clone is medium-sized (0.01 to 0.1%). This rearrangement joins TRBV27 to TRBJ2-7, with 11 bases fitting TRBD2. This CDR3 spans 14 amino acids. Germline V gene data show CDR1 as MNHEY and CDR2 as SMNVEV (reference sequence). V lost 7 bases, J lost 3 bases, and 5 bases stayed unmatched. The CDR3 loop is CASTPLAGGYEQYF. The CDR3 nucleotides are TGTGCCAGCACCCCGCTAGCGGGAGGCTACGAGCAGTACTTC.

Worth noting for this clone: At one boundary the junction diverges from the germline segment, which might be a read error. The chain employs TRBV10-1 and TRBJ2-7, with TRBD1 matching over 7 bases. This CDR3 is 13 amino acids long. Germline V CDR1 and CDR2: WNHNN, SYGVQD (reference sequence). The DNA for the CDR3 is TGCGCCAGCAGCGGGGACAGTTCCTACGATCAGTATTTC. Its protein is CASSGDSSYDQYF.

This clone occurred many times. J is TRBJ1-1 and V is TRBV7-2; D unclear. V was trimmed by 6 bases and J by 0 bases, leaving 29 bases between them. CDR1 is SGHTA, CDR2 FQGNSA, per germline. CDR3 length: 20 residues. In nucleotides, the CDR3 is TGTGCCAGCAGTCCCATTGCCAGGTTCCGGGATTCTTCCATGAACACTGAAGCTTTCTTT. Its protein product is CASSPIARFRDSSMNTEAFF.

This sequence joins TRBV20-1 and TRBJ2-3; possibly TRBD2 for D (7 bases). Germline V gene lookup returns CDR1 DFQATT and CDR2 SNEGSKA (reference sequence). The CDR3 has 14 residues. Trimming took 2 bases from V and 3 from J, leaving 12 bases between them. The CDR3 DNA reads as TGCAGTGCTAGATGGGGGGGGGCTACAGATACGCAGTATTTT. This translates into CSARWGGATDTQYF.

CDR3 bases: TGTGCCAGCAGTGAAGCAGCGGGGCTCTATGGCTACACCTTC. It translates to CASSEAAGLYGYTF. The chain recombines TRBV2 with TRBJ1-2; possibly TRBD1 for D (5 bases). The CDR3 is made up of 14 amino acids. Germline V CDR1 and CDR2: SNHLY, FYNNEI. Trimming removed 0 bases at V and 4 bases at J, with 9 bases between.

By its share, this clone is medium-sized. V gene TRBV24-1 combines with J gene TRBJ2-5; TRBD1 matches at 11 bases. The CDR3 totals 15 residues. The germline gives CDR1 KGHDR, CDR2 SFDVKD. Trimming removed 4 bases from V and 5 bases from J; junction bases left unmatched: 5. CDR3 in amino acids: CATSDQDRGLETQYF. The CDR3 DNA reads as TGTGCCACCAGTGACCAGGACAGGGGGCTGGAGACCCAGTACTTC.

The chain couples TRBV6-1 to TRBJ1-5, with TRBD1 matching 9 bases. The CDR3 totals 16 residues. Trimming at V came to 6 bases and at J to 2 bases, leaving 8 bases not matched to a gene. Germline V gives CDR1 MNHNS, CDR2 SASEGT. The CDR3 region has the DNA TGTGCCAGCAGCCCGGGACAGGGAGTGGGCAATCAGCCCCAGCATTTT. This encodes CASSPGQGVGNQPQHF.

This clone has more than one count but fewer than ten. The chain uses TRBV6-1 and TRBJ2-1; 8 bases are shared with TRBD2. This CDR3 comprises 15 residues. The germline CDR1 and CDR2 sequences are MNHNS and SASEGT. V lost 4 bases, J lost 6 bases, and 8 bases stayed unmatched. This CDR3 reads CASSVSREGSNEQFF. The CDR3, as DNA: TGTGCCAGCAGTGTATCCCGGGAGGGCTCCAATGAGCAGTTCTTC.

The chain links TRBV6-1 to TRBJ2-3; 9 nucleotides align to TRBD2. V lost 2 bases, J lost 6 bases, and 9 bases stayed unmatched. Germline assignment: CDR1 MNHNS and CDR2 SASEGT. The CDR3 is 16 amino acids. The CDR3 region is CASSEISGSFMDTQYF. DNA of the CDR3: TGTGCCAGCAGTGAAATTAGCGGGAGTTTTATGGATACGCAGTATTTT.

Sample share makes this clone medium-sized. The V call is TRBV4-1, the J call TRBJ2-5, with 9 bases that match TRBD2. Germline lookup yields CDR1 MGHRA and CDR2 YSYEKL. The V segment lost 0 bases and the J segment 5 bases; nucleotides outside the gene matches: 10. CDR3 length equals 17 residues. The CDR3 DNA reads TGCGCCAGCAGCCAAGATAGGAGCGGGGGGTCTCGGGAGACCCAGTACTTC. Encoded protein: CASSQDRSGGSRETQYF.

The rearrangement uses TRBV6-2 or TRBV6-3 and TRBJ2-3; 10 bases are shared with TRBD2. Germline lookup yields CDR1 MNHEY and CDR2 SVGEGT. This CDR3 comprises 15 residues. V shed 7 bases, J shed 7 bases, and the junction held 11 bases outside the gene matches. The CDR3 region is CASTDQREGHNTQYF. For the CDR3, the DNA is TGTGCCAGCACAGATCAGCGGGAGGGCCACAATACGCAGTATTTT.

This clone is medium-sized (0.01 to 0.1%) within its sample. The chain couples TRBV20-1 to TRBJ2-2; D is uncertain. V lost 0 bases to trimming and J lost 4 bases, with 6 bases between them. This CDR3 has 13 amino acids. Looked up from germline, CDR1 is DFQATT and CDR2 is SNEGSKA (reference sequence). The CDR3 DNA sequence: TGCAGTGCTAGAGAATGGGGCACCGGGGAGCTGTTTTTT. This codes for CSAREWGTGELFF.

The sample holds many counts of this clone. At one of its ends the junction is not consistent with the germline gene, which may arise from a read error. The chain recombines TRBV30 with TRBJ2-7; D perhaps matches TRBD2 (5 bases). CDR3 length: 15 amino acids. Per the germline V gene, CDR1 is GTSNPN and CDR2 is SVGIG (reference sequence). In nucleotides, the CDR3 is TGTGCCTGGAGTGCCCCGTTGAGGACTGGCTACGGGCAGTACTTC. Amino acids: CAWSAPLRTGYGQYF.

Remarks on this clone: Its ends do not fully match the called genes, so a read error is possible. V is TRBV20-1 and J is TRBJ2-5; 11 nucleotides line up with TRBD2. Per the germline V gene, CDR1 is DFQATT and CDR2 is SNEGSKA (reference sequence). The length of the CDR3 is 15 residues. CDR3 residues: CSARGTSGTEDTQYF. The CDR3 DNA sequence: TGCAGTGCTAGGGGGACTAGCGGTACGGAAGATACCCAGTACTTC.